Each of the 17 T cell receptor beta chains below was sequenced from the same sample in a study of blood T cell repertoires in COVID-19. Sequencing was performed with immunoSEQ multiplex PCR; in TCRdb, only in-frame clones are kept and a portion is missing. Of 250,000 to 300,000 clones in the sample, 85% to 90% were seen once. The sample comprised peripheral blood. The source of these receptors is a man aged 40-50 years with acute or convalescent COVID-19.

This chain uses TRBV10-1 with TRBJ1-6; D is possibly TRBD1 (5 bases). CDR3 size: 13 residues. Per germline, CDR1 WNHNN and CDR2 SYGVQD (reference sequence). The V end lost 5 bases, the J end lost 7 bases, and 9 bases lay between the germline ends. The CDR3 DNA follows: TGCGCCAGCAGTCCTGACAGAAATTCACCCCTCCACTTT. It yields the protein CASSPDRNSPLHF.

The chain uses TRBV4-2 and TRBJ1-2; TRBD1 aligns across 9 bases. Trimming removed 4 bases from V and 7 bases from J; junction bases left unmatched: 10. The CDR3 totals 15 residues. Germline V CDR1 and CDR2: LGHNA, YNFKEQ. The CDR3 loop is CASSPGTGRVGGYTF. CDR3 sequence (DNA): TGTGCCAGCAGCCCCGGGACAGGGAGGGTAGGTGGCTACACCTTC.

The chain carries TRBV10-3 and TRBJ1-1; possibly TRBD1 for D (5 bases). This CDR3 region has 15 residues. Trimming stripped 0 bases from V and 2 bases from J, with 10 bases between. Per germline, CDR1 ENHRY and CDR2 SYGVKD. The CDR3 DNA follows: TGTGCCATCAGTGAGTCTTGGGGGGGAAACACTGAAGCTTTCTTT. This codes for CAISESWGGNTEAFF.

The chain has TRBV2 and TRBJ1-4, with D uncertain. CDR3 size: 13 residues. Trimming removed 3 bases at V and 4 bases at J, with 6 bases between. Germline V gene lookup returns CDR1 SNHLY and CDR2 FYNNEI. DNA of the CDR3: TGTGCCAGCAGTGACCAGGTTAATGAAAAACTGTTTTTT. The encoded protein is CASSDQVNEKLFF.

As DNA, the CDR3 is TGTGCCAGCAGCCTAGACAGTAATTCACCCCTCCACTTT. It translates to CASSLDSNSPLHF. V and J are TRBV12-3 or TRBV12-4 and TRBJ1-6; TRBD1 is a possible D gene (5 bases). The V gene lost 6 bases and the J gene lost 6 bases, with 9 bases spanning the gap. There are 13 residues in the CDR3.

This clone appeared a single time. This chain uses TRBV11-2 with TRBJ1-1, with D unresolved. There are 13 residues in the CDR3. Between the trimmed V and J ends, which lost 2 bases and 6 bases, there was a span of 10 bases. Germline CDR1 is SGHAT and CDR2 is FQNNGV. In DNA, the CDR3 is TGTGCCAGCAGCTTATGGCGAGGATCTGAAGCTTTCTTT. Translating gives CASSLWRGSEAFF.

CDR3 residues: CASSGLTGLGQPQHF. The CDR3 DNA sequence: TGCGCCAGCAGTGGGCTGACAGGCCTAGGGCAGCCCCAGCATTTT. The chain carries TRBV10-2 and TRBJ1-5, with a possible D match to TRBD1 (6 bases). This CDR3 spans 15 amino acids. The germline V gene encodes CDR1 WSHSY and CDR2 SAAADI. Trimming shortened V by 4 bases and J by 7 bases, and 17 bases separated the two germline ends.

V and J are TRBV11-2 and TRBJ2-7; the D gene is possibly TRBD1 (6 bases). Germline V gene sequence: CDR1 SGHAT, CDR2 FQNNGV. V dropped 3 bases and J dropped 0 bases, with 9 bases sitting between them. The CDR3 totals 14 residues. The CDR3 loop is CASSFGTTSYEQYF. DNA for the CDR3: TGTGCCAGCAGCTTCGGGACAACCTCCTACGAGCAGTACTTC.

This chain links TRBV19 with TRBJ2-7; tentatively, D is TRBD2 (5 bases). CDR1 and CDR2 (germline): LNHDA, SQIVND (reference sequence). The germline V and J ends were trimmed by 0 bases and 2 bases, with 8 bases remaining between them. This CDR3 comprises 14 residues. CDR3 residues: CASSIEAGPYEQYF. The DNA for the CDR3 is TGTGCCAGTAGTATAGAGGCGGGCCCCTACGAGCAGTACTTC.

This rearrangement joins TRBV6-5 to TRBJ1-2, with TRBD1 as a possible D gene (6 bases). Trimming stripped 5 bases from V and 2 bases from J, with 9 bases between. The CDR3 loop spans 13 amino acids. CDR1 is MNHEY, CDR2 SVGAGI, per germline. The CDR3 DNA follows: TGTGCCAGCAGTAACAGGGTAAACTATGGCTACACCTTC. Translation: CASSNRVNYGYTF.

The rearrangement joins TRBV7-8 to TRBJ1-5, with 7 bases fitting TRBD1. Germline CDR1 is SGHVS and CDR2 is FQNEAQ. This CDR3 comprises 15 residues. V was clipped by 5 bases and J by 3 bases; unmatched bases: 7. In nucleotides, the CDR3 is TGTGCCAGCAGCCCCGGACAGGAAATCAATCAGCCCCAGCATTTT. It is translated as CASSPGQEINQPQHF. The variable domain in full, completed from reference TRBV7-8 and TRBJ1-5, reads GAGVSQSPRYKVAKRGQDVALRCDPISGHVSLFWYQQALGQGPEFLTYFQNEAQLDKSGLPSDRFFAERPEGSVSTLKIQRTQQEDSAVYLCASSPGQEINQPQHFGDGTRLSIL.

This clone was seen only once. The chain is built from TRBV7-2 and TRBJ2-3; D remains unclear. The CDR3 is 14 amino acids. V was trimmed by 1 base and J by 2 bases, leaving 7 bases between them. Per the germline V gene, CDR1 is SGHTA and CDR2 is FQGNSA. As DNA, the CDR3 is TGTGCCAGCAGCTTAGGAGGATACACAGATACGCAGTATTTT. Encoded protein: CASSLGGYTDTQYF. Full variable domain (missing parts from reference TRBV7-2 and TRBJ2-3): GAGVSQSPSNKVTEKGKDVELRCDPISGHTALYWYRQSLGQGLEFLIYFQGNSAPDKSGLPSDRFSAERTGGSVSTLTIQRTQQEDSAVYLCASSLGGYTDTQYFGPGTRLTVL.

The J gene is TRBJ1-1, the V gene TRBV12-5; 8 nucleotides line up with TRBD1. Trimming at V came to 3 bases and at J to 5 bases, leaving 8 bases not matched to a gene. Germline V gene data show CDR1 as LGHNT and CDR2 as FRNRAP. The CDR3 extends over 15 amino acids. CDR3 sequence reads: CASGFPQGARTEAFF. The CDR3 region has the DNA TGTGCTAGTGGTTTCCCCCAGGGGGCTAGGACTGAAGCTTTCTTT.

The V and J genes are TRBV14 and TRBJ2-7; 10 bases fit TRBD2. V was clipped by 8 bases and J by 4 bases; unmatched bases: 2. Germline CDR1 is SGHDN and CDR2 is FVKESK. CDR3 size: 12 residues. CDR3 sequence reads: CASGLAVYEQYF. In DNA, the CDR3 is TGTGCCAGCGGACTAGCGGTATACGAGCAGTACTTC.

This chain joins TRBV29-1 and TRBJ1-1; maybe TRBD1 (6 bases). Looked up from germline, CDR1 is SQVTM and CDR2 is ANQGSEA. V was shortened by 4 bases and J by 1 base, with 13 bases between the two germline ends. There are 14 residues in the CDR3. The CDR3 here is CSVAGQEWNTEAFF. CDR3 coding DNA: TGCAGCGTTGCGGGACAAGAATGGAACACTGAAGCTTTCTTT.

V usage is TRBV30 and J usage is TRBJ1-1; TRBD1 might be the D (5 bases). The V end lost 1 base, the J end lost 7 bases, and 13 bases lay between the germline ends. This CDR3 contains 13 residues. The germline V gene encodes CDR1 GTSNPN and CDR2 SVGIG (reference sequence). This CDR3 is CAWSGGHGGEAFF. CDR3 nucleotide sequence: TGTGCCTGGAGTGGCGGACACGGGGGTGAAGCTTTCTTT. Full variable domain (outside the CDR3, taken from reference TRBV30 and TRBJ1-1): SQTIHQWPATLVQPVGSPLSLECTVEGTSNPNLYWYRQAAGRGLQLLFYSVGIGQISSEVPQNLSASRPQDRQFILSSKKLLLSDSGFYLCAWSGGHGGEAFFGQGTRLTVV.

The genes are TRBV5-6 and TRBJ1-1, with TRBD1 matching 10 bases. Germline lookup yields CDR1 SGHDT and CDR2 YYEEEE. The CDR3 is 14 amino acids. The ends lost 5 bases at V and 1 base at J; junction bases unmatched: 2. The CDR3 DNA is TGTGCCAGCAGTTGGGACAGGGGGAACACTGAAGCTTTCTTT. Translating gives CASSWDRGNTEAFF.